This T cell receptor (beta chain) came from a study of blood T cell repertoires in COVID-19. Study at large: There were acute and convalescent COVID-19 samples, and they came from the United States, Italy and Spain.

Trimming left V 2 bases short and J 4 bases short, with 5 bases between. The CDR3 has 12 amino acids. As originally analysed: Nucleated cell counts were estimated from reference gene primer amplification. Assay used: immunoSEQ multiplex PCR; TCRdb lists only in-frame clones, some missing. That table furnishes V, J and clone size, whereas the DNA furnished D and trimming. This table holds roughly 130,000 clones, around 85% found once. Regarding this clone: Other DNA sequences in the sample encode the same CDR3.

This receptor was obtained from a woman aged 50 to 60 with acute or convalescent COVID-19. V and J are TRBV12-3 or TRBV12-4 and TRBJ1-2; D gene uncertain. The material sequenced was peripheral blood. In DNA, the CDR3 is TGTGCCAGCAGTTTATCTTCCTATGGCTACACCTTC. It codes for CASSLSSYGYTF.